This entry is about one T cell receptor beta chain. The germline gives CDR1 SGHVS, CDR2 FQNEAQ. V trimming: 6 bases; J trimming: 4 bases; junction bases outside the gene matches: 8. The CDR3 has 14 residues. Sequenced by immunoSEQ multiplex PCR; TCRdb stores in-frame clones only, minus some. Of about 70,000 clones detected, about 94% appear once; the ten largest clones hold under 0.5%. This sample is part of a study of technical replicates of blood from a few donors. The V and J genes are TRBV7-8 and TRBJ2-7, with 8 bases matching TRBD1. The receptor was derived from a human donor in good health. Sequencing was performed on T cells isolated from PBMCs. The CDR3 nucleotides read TGTGCCAGCAGGGCCGGGACAGGTACTTACGAGCAGTACTTC. Protein: CASRAGTGTYEQYF.